Shown below are 22 T cell receptor beta chains from a single sample sequenced in a study of blood T cell repertoires in COVID-19. The assay was immunoSEQ multiplex PCR, and TCRdb's table has in-frame clones only and misses some. The table records 250,000 to 300,000 clones, around 84% of them present only once. Sequencing was performed on peripheral blood. The receptors here all came from a woman aged 60 to 75 with COVID-19, enrolled during active disease.

V is TRBV30 and J is TRBJ1-6; weak D call: TRBD1 (6 bases). This CDR3 spans 14 amino acids. Germline V gene data show CDR1 as GTSNPN and CDR2 as SVGIG (reference sequence). V lost 3 bases to trimming and J lost 3 bases, with 9 bases between them. Here the CDR3 DNA reads TGTGCCTGGAGCCCGACAGGCTATAATTCACCCCTCCACTTT. It yields the protein CAWSPTGYNSPLHF. Full variable domain (missing parts from reference TRBV30 and TRBJ1-6): SQTIHQWPATLVQPVGSPLSLECTVEGTSNPNLYWYRQAAGRGLQLLFYSVGIGQISSEVPQNLSASRPQDRQFILSSKKLLLSDSGFYLCAWSPTGYNSPLHFGNGTRLTVT.

The rearrangement uses TRBV7-3 and TRBJ2-2, with D tentatively TRBD1 (5 bases). Germline V gene sequence: CDR1 SGHTA, CDR2 FQGTGA. This CDR3 has 14 residues. Trimming took 3 bases from V and 6 from J, leaving 11 bases between them. DNA for the CDR3: TGTGCCAGCAGCTTTCAGGGAAAACCCGGGGAGCTGTTTTTT. Its translation is CASSFQGKPGELFF.

The J gene is TRBJ1-2, the V gene TRBV7-6, with 8 bases lining up with TRBD1. Trimming removed 5 bases from V and 4 bases from J; junction bases left unmatched: 15. Per the germline V gene, CDR1 is SGHVS and CDR2 is FNYEAQ. The CDR3 has 17 amino acids. CDR3 protein: CASSPGQGGGFVYGYTF. The CDR3 DNA reads TGTGCCAGCAGCCCTGGACAGGGTGGGGGATTCGTCTATGGCTACACCTTC.

This clone was seen a handful of times. The chain has TRBV2 and TRBJ1-1; 7 nucleotides align to TRBD1. Germline loops: CDR1 SNHLY, CDR2 FYNNEI. The CDR3 length is 13 residues. With V trimmed by 8 bases and J by 5 bases, 8 bases remained unmatched. The CDR3 DNA sequence: TGTGCCAGCGAGATAGGGGGCCGTACTGAAGCTTTCTTT. Amino acid sequence: CASEIGGRTEAFF.

This chain joins TRBV5-6 and TRBJ2-2; the D gene is possibly TRBD2 (6 bases). This CDR3 contains 16 residues. Germline loops: CDR1 SGHDT, CDR2 YYEEEE. Deletions cut 0 bases from V and 2 bases from J, with 11 bases between. The chain's CDR3 is CASSLVLAKNTGELFF. CDR3 nucleotide sequence: TGTGCCAGCAGCTTGGTACTAGCTAAAAACACCGGGGAGCTGTTTTTT.

The genes are TRBV30 and TRBJ1-6; 7 bases are a match to TRBD1. Germline assignment: CDR1 GTSNPN and CDR2 SVGIG (reference sequence). V was clipped by 3 bases and J by 3 bases; unmatched bases: 8. CDR3 length: 16 residues. The CDR3 DNA reads TGTGCCTGGAGCGGGGGACAGTCTTACTATAATTCACCCCTCCACTTT. Amino acids: CAWSGGQSYYNSPLHF. The variable domain in full, completed from reference TRBV30 and TRBJ1-6, reads SQTIHQWPATLVQPVGSPLSLECTVEGTSNPNLYWYRQAAGRGLQLLFYSVGIGQISSEVPQNLSASRPQDRQFILSSKKLLLSDSGFYLCAWSGGQSYYNSPLHFGNGTRLTVT.

This chain uses TRBV11-3 with TRBJ2-3; D is perhaps TRBD2 (6 bases). From germline, CDR1 is SGHNT and CDR2 YENEEA. This CDR3 comprises 16 residues. V lost 5 bases, J lost 1 base, and 16 bases lay in between. In DNA form, the CDR3 reads TGTGCCAGCAGCCCACTTACGGGAGATCGCACAGATACGCAGTATTTT. This encodes CASSPLTGDRTDTQYF.

The CDR3 nucleotides are TGTGCCAGCAGTACGGGGGGCAATCAGCCCCAGCATTTT. The encoded protein is CASSTGGNQPQHF. The chain recombines TRBV25-1 with TRBJ1-5; possible D gene TRBD1, 5 bases. CDR3 size: 13 residues. Trimming shortened V by 5 bases and J by 2 bases, and 7 bases separated the two germline ends. In germline, CDR1 is MGHDK, CDR2 SYGVNS.

The chain couples TRBV27 to TRBJ2-7; D may be TRBD2 (7 bases). Germline CDR1 MNHEY, CDR2 SMNVEV (reference sequence). CDR3 length: 15 amino acids. Between the trimmed V and J ends, which lost 6 bases and 6 bases, there was a span of 21 bases. CDR3 bases: TGTGCCAGCAGCCGGGGTCGGGGGGCTAATTTCGAGCAGTACTTC. Translating gives CASSRGRGANFEQYF.

This clone was detected a few times. The chain has TRBV7-9 and TRBJ2-7; 8 bases agree with TRBD2. This CDR3 spans 15 amino acids. Per germline, CDR1 SEHNR and CDR2 FQNEAQ (reference sequence). V gave up 1 base and J gave up 2 bases; unmatched junction bases: 4. Written as DNA, the CDR3 is TGTGCCAGCAGCTTAGGACTAGCGATAACCTACGAGCAGTACTTC. Translation: CASSLGLAITYEQYF.

J is TRBJ1-5 and V is TRBV30; TRBD1 matches 9 bases. This CDR3 is built from 13 residues. V was clipped by 2 bases and J by 6 bases; unmatched bases: 2. Per the germline V gene, CDR1 is GTSNPN and CDR2 is SVGIG (reference sequence). CDR3 nucleotide sequence: TGTGCCTGGAGTCCGGACAGGGGTCAGCCCCAGCATTTT. Amino acids: CAWSPDRGQPQHF. Full variable domain (rest looked up from reference TRBV30 and TRBJ1-5): SQTIHQWPATLVQPVGSPLSLECTVEGTSNPNLYWYRQAAGRGLQLLFYSVGIGQISSEVPQNLSASRPQDRQFILSSKKLLLSDSGFYLCAWSPDRGQPQHFGDGTRLSIL.

This clone was counted a few times. V is TRBV5-1 and J is TRBJ2-5, with 8 nucleotides matching TRBD2. In germline, CDR1 is SGHRS, CDR2 YFSETQ. This CDR3 contains 13 residues. The ends lost 4 bases at V and 5 bases at J; junction bases unmatched: 4. CDR3 nucleotide sequence: TGCGCCAGCAGCAAGCGGGAGACCGAGACCCAGTACTTC. Its translation is CASSKRETETQYF.

This clone was counted ten times or more. V gene TRBV14 combines with J gene TRBJ1-6; D might be TRBD1 (6 bases). Germline values: CDR1 SGHDN, CDR2 FVKESK. V was trimmed by 4 bases and J by 8 bases, leaving 15 bases between them. This CDR3 is built from 15 residues. The CDR3 DNA reads TGTGCCAGCAGCCCTTTGACAGGAGATTATTCACCCCTCCACTTT. It encodes CASSPLTGDYSPLHF.

V is TRBV3-1 (or the pseudogene TRBV3-2) and J is TRBJ2-7, with 12 nucleotides matching TRBD2. The CDR3 consists of 14 residues. Germline V CDR1 and CDR2: LGHDT, YNNKEL (reference sequence). Losses at the gene ends were 6 bases for V and 4 bases for J; bases not matched to a gene: 4. CDR3 nucleotides: TGTGCCAGCAGTAGACTAGCGGGAGATTACGAGCAGTACTTC. Protein sequence: CASSRLAGDYEQYF.

The genes are TRBV7-2 and TRBJ2-1; TRBD2 matches 12 bases. The germline CDR1 and CDR2 sequences are SGHTA and FQGNSA. V lost 5 bases to trimming and J lost 6 bases; unmatched junction nucleotides: 17. The CDR3 runs to 19 residues. CDR3 in amino acids: CASSLAGPSGRATTNEQFF. Here the CDR3 DNA reads TGTGCCAGCAGCCTCGCCGGGCCTAGCGGGAGGGCCACCACCAATGAGCAGTTCTTC.

J is TRBJ2-7 and V is TRBV19, with TRBD1 as a possible D gene (6 bases). Germline-derived CDR1 and CDR2 are LNHDA and SQIVND (reference sequence). Trimming pared 3 bases from V and 4 bases from J, leaving 16 bases between. This CDR3 spans 15 amino acids. The CDR3 coding sequence is TGTGCCAGTAGTATGTATTCGCAGGGGATATACGAGCAGTACTTC. Its translation is CASSMYSQGIYEQYF.

V is TRBV24-1 and J is TRBJ2-3, with D unclear. The CDR3 covers 15 residues. Germline assignment: CDR1 KGHDR and CDR2 SFDVKD. V gave up 0 bases and J gave up 1 base, with 7 bases separating them. The CDR3 region has the DNA TGTGCCACCAGTGATTTGGATGGGCGCACAGATACGCAGTATTTT. It specifies CATSDLDGRTDTQYF.

This clone came up a few times. V and J are TRBV6-4 and TRBJ2-7, with 10 positions matching TRBD1. The length of the CDR3 is 14 residues. Germline CDR1 and CDR2: MRHNA and SNTAGT. The V gene end was trimmed by 4 bases and the J gene end by 7 bases; junction bases not matched to a gene: 7. The CDR3 coding sequence is TGTGCCAGCAGTGTGACAGGGGGCCAAAGAGAGCAGTACTTC. Translating gives CASSVTGGQREQYF.

This sequence joins TRBV4-3 and TRBJ2-3, with a possible D match to TRBD2 (5 bases). The CDR3 totals 18 residues. Germline CDR1 and CDR2: LGHNA and YSLEER. V was shortened by 4 bases and J by 0 bases, with 20 bases between the two germline ends. Here the CDR3 DNA reads TGCGCCAGCAGCCTTCGAATGGTGGACTCCGCTAGCACAGATACGCAGTATTTT. It encodes CASSLRMVDSASTDTQYF.

The chain uses TRBV4-1 and TRBJ1-4; D gene uncertain. The CDR3 consists of 14 residues. The germline V and J ends were trimmed by 2 bases and 7 bases, with 11 bases remaining between them. Germline assignment: CDR1 MGHRA and CDR2 YSYEKL. The DNA for the CDR3 is TGCGCCAGCAGCCAAACCTTGGGGAGTGAAAAACTGTTTTTT. Its protein is CASSQTLGSEKLFF.

The V and J genes are TRBV6-6 and TRBJ1-5; D perhaps matches TRBD1 (5 bases). CDR1 MNHNY and CDR2 SVGAGI come from the germline V gene (reference sequence). There are 14 residues in the CDR3. Trimming removed 5 bases from V and 3 bases from J, with 11 bases in between. CDR3 sequence: CASSPDRPNQPQHF. In nucleotides, the CDR3 is TGTGCCAGCAGTCCAGACAGACCCAATCAGCCCCAGCATTTT.

The J gene is TRBJ1-4, the V gene TRBV18, with TRBD1 matching 7 bases. Germline CDR1 KGHSH, CDR2 LQKENI. This CDR3 is 17 amino acids long. J was trimmed by 0 bases and V by 0 bases; bases with no gene match: 4. The DNA for the CDR3 is TGTGCCAGCTCACCACCGGGACAGACTGCAACTAATGAAAAACTGTTTTTT. Residues: CASSPPGQTATNEKLFF.